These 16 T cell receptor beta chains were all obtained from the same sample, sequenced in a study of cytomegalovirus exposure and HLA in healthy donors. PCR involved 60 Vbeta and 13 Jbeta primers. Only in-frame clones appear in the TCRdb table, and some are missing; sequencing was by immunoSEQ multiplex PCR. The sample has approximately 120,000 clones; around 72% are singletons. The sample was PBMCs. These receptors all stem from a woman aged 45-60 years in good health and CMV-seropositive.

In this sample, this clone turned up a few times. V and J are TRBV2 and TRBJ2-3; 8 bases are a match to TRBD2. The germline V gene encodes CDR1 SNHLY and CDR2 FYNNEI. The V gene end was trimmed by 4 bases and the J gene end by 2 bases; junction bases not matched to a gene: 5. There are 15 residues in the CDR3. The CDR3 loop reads CASSVSGTLTDTQYF. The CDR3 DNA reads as TGTGCCAGCAGTGTTAGCGGGACGCTCACAGATACGCAGTATTTT.

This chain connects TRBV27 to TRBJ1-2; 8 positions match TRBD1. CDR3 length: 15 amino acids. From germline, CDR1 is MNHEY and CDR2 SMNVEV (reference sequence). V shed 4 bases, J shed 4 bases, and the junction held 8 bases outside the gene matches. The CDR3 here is CASSYNPGQGYGYTF. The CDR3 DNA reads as TGTGCCAGCAGTTACAATCCCGGACAGGGCTATGGCTACACCTTC.

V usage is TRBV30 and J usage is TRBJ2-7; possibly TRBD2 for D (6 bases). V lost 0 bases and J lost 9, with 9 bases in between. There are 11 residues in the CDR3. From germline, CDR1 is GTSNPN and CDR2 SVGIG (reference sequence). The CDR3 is CAWSVRGGQYF. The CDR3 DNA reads TGTGCCTGGAGTGTAAGGGGAGGGCAGTACTTC.

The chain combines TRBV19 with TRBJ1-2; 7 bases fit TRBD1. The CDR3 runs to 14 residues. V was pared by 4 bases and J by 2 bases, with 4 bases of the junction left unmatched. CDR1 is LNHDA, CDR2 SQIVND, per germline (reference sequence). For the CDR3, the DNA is TGTGCCAGTAGTAGGGGGACAGAAAACTATGGCTACACCTTC. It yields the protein CASSRGTENYGYTF.

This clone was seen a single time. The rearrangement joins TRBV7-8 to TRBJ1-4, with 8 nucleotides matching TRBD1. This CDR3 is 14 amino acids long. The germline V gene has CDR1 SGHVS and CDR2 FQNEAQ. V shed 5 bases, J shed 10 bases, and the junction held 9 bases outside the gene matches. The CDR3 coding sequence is TGTGCCAGCAGCGTACAGGGGGTTGTAGGAAAACTGTTTTTT. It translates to CASSVQGVVGKLFF.

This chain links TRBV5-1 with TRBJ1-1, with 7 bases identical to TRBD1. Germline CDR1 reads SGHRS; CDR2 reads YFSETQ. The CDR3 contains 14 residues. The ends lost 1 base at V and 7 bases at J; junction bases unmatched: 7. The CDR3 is CASSLWGQRDEAFF. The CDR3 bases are TGCGCCAGCAGCTTGTGGGGACAGAGGGATGAAGCTTTCTTT.

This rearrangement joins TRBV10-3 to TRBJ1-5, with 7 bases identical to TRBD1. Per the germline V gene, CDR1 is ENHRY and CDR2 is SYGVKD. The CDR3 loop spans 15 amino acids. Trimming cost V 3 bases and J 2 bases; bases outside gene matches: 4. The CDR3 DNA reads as TGTGCCATCAGTGACCAAGACAGGGGCAATCAGCCCCAGCATTTT. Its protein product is CAISDQDRGNQPQHF.

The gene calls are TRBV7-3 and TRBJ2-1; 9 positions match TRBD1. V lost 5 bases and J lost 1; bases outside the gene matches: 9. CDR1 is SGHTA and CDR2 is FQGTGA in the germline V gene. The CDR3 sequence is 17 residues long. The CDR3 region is CASSPSTGGGSYNEQFF. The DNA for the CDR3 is TGTGCCAGCAGCCCCTCGACAGGGGGGGGTTCCTACAATGAGCAGTTCTTC. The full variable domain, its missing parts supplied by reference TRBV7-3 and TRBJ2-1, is GAGVSQTPSNKVTEKGKYVELRCDPISGHTALYWYRQSLGQGPEFLIYFQGTGAADDSGLPNDRFFAVRPEGSVSTLKIQRTERGDSAVYLCASSPSTGGGSYNEQFFGPGTRLTVL.

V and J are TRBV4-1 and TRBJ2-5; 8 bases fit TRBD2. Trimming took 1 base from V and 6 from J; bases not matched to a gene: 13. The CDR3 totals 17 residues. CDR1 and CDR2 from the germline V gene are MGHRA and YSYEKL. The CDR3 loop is CASSQVLRPSGGKTQYF. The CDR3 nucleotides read TGCGCCAGCAGCCAAGTGTTGAGGCCCAGCGGGGGAAAGACCCAGTACTTC.

The CDR3 is CASSYGTGGTNYGYTF. CDR3 bases: TGTGCCAGCAGCTATGGGACAGGGGGAACTAACTATGGCTACACCTTC. The chain carries TRBV7-9 and TRBJ1-2; 11 bases align to TRBD1. Germline trimming cut 4 bases from V and 0 bases from J; bases unmatched to any gene: 4. The CDR3 extends over 16 amino acids. Germline CDR1 is SEHNR and CDR2 is FQNEAQ (reference sequence). Full variable domain (rest looked up from reference TRBV7-9 and TRBJ1-2): DTGVSQNPRHKITKRGQNVTFRCDPISEHNRLYWYRQTLGQGPEFLTYFQNEAQLEKSRLLSDRFSAERPKGSFSTLEIQRTEQGDSAMYLCASSYGTGGTNYGYTFGSGTRLTVV.

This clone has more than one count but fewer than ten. CDR3 bases: TGTGCCAGCTCACCTGCGAGGACTAATGAAAAACTGTTTTTT. Translation gives CASSPARTNEKLFF. The chain has TRBV18 and TRBJ1-4; no clear D. V dropped 3 bases and J dropped 2 bases, with 7 bases sitting between them. CDR3 length equals 14 residues. Per the germline V gene, CDR1 is KGHSH and CDR2 is LQKENI.

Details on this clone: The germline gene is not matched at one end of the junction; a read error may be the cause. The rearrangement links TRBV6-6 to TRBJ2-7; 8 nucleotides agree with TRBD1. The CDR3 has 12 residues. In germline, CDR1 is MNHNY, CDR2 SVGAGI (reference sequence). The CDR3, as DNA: TGTGCCAGCTCACCACCCGGACAGGGCTGCGACTTC. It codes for CASSPPGQGCDF.

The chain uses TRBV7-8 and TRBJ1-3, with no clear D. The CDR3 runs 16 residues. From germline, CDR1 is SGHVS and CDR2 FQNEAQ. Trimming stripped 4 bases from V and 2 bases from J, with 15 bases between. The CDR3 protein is CASSSLVQGTGNTIYF. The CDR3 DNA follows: TGTGCCAGCAGCTCGCTAGTCCAAGGCACTGGAAACACCATATATTTT.

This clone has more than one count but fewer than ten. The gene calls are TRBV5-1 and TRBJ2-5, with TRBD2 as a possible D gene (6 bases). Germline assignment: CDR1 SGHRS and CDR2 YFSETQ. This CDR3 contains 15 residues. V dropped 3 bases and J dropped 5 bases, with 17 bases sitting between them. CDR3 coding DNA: TGCGCCAGCAGCTACGGACCCGGAGGGACGGAGACCCAGTACTTC. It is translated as CASSYGPGGTETQYF.

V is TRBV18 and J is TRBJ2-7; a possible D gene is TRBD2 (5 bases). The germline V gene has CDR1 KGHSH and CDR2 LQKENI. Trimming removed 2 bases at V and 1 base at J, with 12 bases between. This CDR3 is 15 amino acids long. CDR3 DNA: TGTGCCAGCTCACCAACCCCGGGGAGATCCTACGAGCAGTACTTC. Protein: CASSPTPGRSYEQYF. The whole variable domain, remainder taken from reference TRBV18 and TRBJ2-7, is NAGVMQNPRHLVRRRGQEARLRCSPMKGHSHVYWYRQLPEEGLKFMVYLQKENIIDESGMPKERFSAEFPKEGPSILRIQQVVRGDSAAYFCASSPTPGRSYEQYFGPGTRLTVT.

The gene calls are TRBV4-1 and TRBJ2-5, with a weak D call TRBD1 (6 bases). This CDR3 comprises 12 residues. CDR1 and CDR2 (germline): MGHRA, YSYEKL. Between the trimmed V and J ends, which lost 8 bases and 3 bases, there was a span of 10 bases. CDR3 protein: CASSRDKETQYF. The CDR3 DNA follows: TGCGCCAGCTCCCGGGACAAAGAGACCCAGTACTTC.